This TCR beta chain was profiled in a study of blood T cell repertoires in COVID-19 (dated by TCRdb to 2018 to 2020). About the full investigation: Samples from collaborators originated in the United States, Italy and Spain and spanned both the acute and convalescent phases of COVID-19. The material from the prospective study consisted of cDNA or gDNA derived from T cells, B-cell-depleted T cells, or PBMCs. Subjects who had been exposed to COVID-19, were actively infected with it, or had recovered from it provided the deeply sampled blood TCRbeta repertoires that made up the dataset. The repertoires were released in a freely available public database intended as a resource for research on the immune response to SARS-CoV-2. Samples came from the ongoing ImmuneRACE study (first 160 participants) plus 1,254 subjects from 6 global collaborators. A de-identified subject ID, COVID-19 status, age in years and sex were almost always included in the sample metadata. Where available, HLA class I and class II types were obtained from metadata supplied by the sample provider rather than from assay-based typing. Study-wide findings and limitations: The quantity of clinical and demographic metadata differed by source and by participant and was supplied without curation.

With regard to this clone: Its antigen is not yet known. Base qualities are not recorded, but no much larger clone differs from it by a single base.

Including the terminal cysteine and phenylalanine, the CDR3 comprises 16 residues. Only the CDR3 DNA is retained, 48 bases long and in frame from the first base. From V the trimming removes 4 bases and from J it removes 0 bases, while the gene matches leave 3 bases of the junction unaccounted for. From a lookup of the germline V gene, CDR1 and CDR2 are MNHEY and SVGAGI. TCRbeta CDR3 regions were amplified from genomic DNA by means of the immunoSEQ Assay, a bias-controlled multiplex PCR. Regarding the original processing steps: Within the assay, amplification of reference gene primers was used to estimate how many nucleated cells each sample contained. To quantify the absolute abundance of each unique TCRbeta CDR3 rearrangement, sequence reads were collapsed and filtered. For each sample, productive Simpson clonality was calculated by taking the square root of Simpson's diversity index across productive rearrangements. Held by TCRdb, this immuneACCESS table contains in-frame sequences only and omits some clones. Under half of the omission traces to an unresolved V gene where checked; the cause of the rest is unknown. That table furnishes V, J and clone size, whereas the DNA furnished D and trimming. This sample holds roughly 400,000 clones; around 90% were observed only once. Around 2% of the sample rests with the top ten.

Participants in the prospective study were enrolled through a virtual design, were aged roughly 18 to 100 years, and lived in fewer than 30 United States geographic areas. In the prospective study, participants were assigned to cohorts based on the clinical history participants reported in a screening survey and a study questionnaire. In the prospective study, mobile phlebotomists collected whole blood, serum and a nasopharyngeal or oropharyngeal swab from each participant. Participants in the prospective study had the option to provide additional blood draws and questionnaires over a roughly 2-month period. Before DNA extraction, prospective study blood samples were shipped either frozen or at room temperature.

What was sequenced was PBMCs or T cells enriched from blood (not recorded which). The chain joins TRBV6-5 to TRBJ1-6, and TRBD1 matches 7 of the central bases. The TCR sequence derives from a woman in her 40s with acute COVID-19. Here the CDR3 is given as CASSFRGNSYNSPLHF. The nucleotides are TGTGCCAGCAGTTTCAGGGGGAACTCCTATAATTCACCCCTCCACTTT.